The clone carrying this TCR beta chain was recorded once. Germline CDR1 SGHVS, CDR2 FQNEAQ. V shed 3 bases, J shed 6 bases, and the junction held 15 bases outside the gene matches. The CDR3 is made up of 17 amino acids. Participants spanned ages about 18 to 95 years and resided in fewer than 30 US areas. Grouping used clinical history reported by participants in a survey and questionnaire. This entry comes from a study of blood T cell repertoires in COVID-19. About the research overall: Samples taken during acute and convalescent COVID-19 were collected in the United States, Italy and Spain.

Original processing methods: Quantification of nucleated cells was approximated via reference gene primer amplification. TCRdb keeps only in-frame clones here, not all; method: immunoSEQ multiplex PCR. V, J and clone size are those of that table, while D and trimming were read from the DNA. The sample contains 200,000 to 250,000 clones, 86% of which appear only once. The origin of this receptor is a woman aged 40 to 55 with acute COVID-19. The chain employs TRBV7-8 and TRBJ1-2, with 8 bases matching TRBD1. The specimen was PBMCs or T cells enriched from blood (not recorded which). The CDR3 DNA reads TGTGCCAGCAGCTTTTCGGATTGGGCAGGGGGCGGGAATGGCTACACCTTC. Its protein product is CASSFSDWAGGGNGYTF.